This is a list of T cell receptor beta chains from one sample in a study of vaccination and CD4 T cells after COVID-19. TCRdb analysed the PCR reads with MiXCR anew, one entry per CDR3 protein. The data contain approximately 11,000 distinct CDR3 sequences, about 75% of them singletons. These receptors' antigens are unknown. The sample taken for sequencing was CD4+ T cells from blood, cultured in vitro. The receptors were gathered from a human donor who had recovered from COVID-19. Both conserved end residues are part of each CDR3. A D gene is named only where the DNA matches it firmly. Some rows have no size entry. The others give once, few or many, or a class for an expanded clone.

cdr3_aa	cdr3_nt	clone_size	j_call	v_call	d_call
CASSRGRAYSNQPQHF	TGTGCCAGCAGTCGGGGCAGGGCGTATAGCAATCAGCCCCAGCATTTT	NA	TRBJ1-5	TRBV2	NA
CASSYWNSPLHF	TGTGCCAGCAGTTATTGGAATTCACCCCTCCACTTT	few	TRBJ1-6	TRBV27	NA
CASRGGPTDTQYF	TGTGCCAGTAGGGGGGGGCCCACAGATACGCAGTATTTT	medium-sized	TRBJ2-3	TRBV19	NA
CASSASLIDGGHTDTQYF	TGTGCCAGCAGCGCCTCCCTGATTGACGGGGGACACACAGATACGCAGTATTTT	NA	TRBJ2-3	TRBV9	NA
CATSRDRGPTQPQHF	TGTGCCACCAGCAGAGATAGGGGGCCCACTCAGCCCCAGCATTTT	NA	TRBJ1-5	TRBV15	TRBD1
CAIRADRAGTDTQYF	TGTGCCATCAGGGCGGACAGGGCTGGCACAGATACGCAGTATTTT	NA	TRBJ2-3	TRBV10-3	TRBD1
CSGILRGRWNQPQHF	TGCAGTGGCATCCTCAGGGGGCGGTGGAATCAGCCCCAGCATTTT	few	TRBJ1-5	TRBV20-1	TRBD1
CASRAMAGNTGELFF	TGTGCCAGTCGCGCGATGGCGGGGAACACCGGGGAGCTGTTTTTT	NA	TRBJ2-2	TRBV19	NA
CSATGETYGYTF	TGCAGTGCTACAGGGGAAACCTATGGCTACACCTTC	NA	TRBJ1-2	TRBV20-1	NA
CSALAGSTDTQYF	TGCAGTGCACTAGCGGGGAGCACAGATACGCAGTATTTT	once	TRBJ2-3	TRBV20-1	TRBD2
CASIGNRGYGYTF	TGTGCCAGTATCGGGAATAGAGGATATGGCTACACCTTC	few	TRBJ1-2	TRBV19	NA
CASSASGQGNTEAFF	TGTGCCAGCAGTGCCTCGGGACAGGGGAACACTGAAGCTTTCTTT	once	TRBJ1-1	TRBV28	TRBD1
CATSDTVAGGSYNEQFF	TGTGCCACCAGTGATACAGTAGCGGGAGGCTCCTACAATGAGCAGTTCTTC	NA	TRBJ2-1	TRBV24-1	TRBD2
CASRVGTGNEKLFF	TGTGCCAGCAGGGTGGGGACAGGGAATGAAAAACTGTTTTTT	few	TRBJ1-4	TRBV12-3/TRBV12-4	TRBD1
CASKGYSNQPQHF	TGTGCCAGCAAGGGGTATAGCAATCAGCCCCAGCATTTT	NA	TRBJ1-5	TRBV6-1	NA
CASSPSVGQTGGSGYTF	TGTGCCAGCTCACCATCCGTTGGACAGACCGGCGGGTCTGGCTACACCTTC	NA	TRBJ1-2	TRBV18	NA
CASSDLTGGGYYGYTF	TGTGCCAGCAGTGATTTGACAGGAGGCGGTTACTATGGCTACACCTTC	NA	TRBJ1-2	TRBV2	NA
CASSRQGSEAFF	TGTGCCAGCAGCAGACAGGGATCTGAAGCTTTCTTT	NA	TRBJ1-1	TRBV6-1	TRBD1
CASSPGQGSNQPQHF	TGTGCCAGCAGCCCGGGACAGGGAAGCAATCAGCCCCAGCATTTT	NA	TRBJ1-5	TRBV11-3	TRBD1
CASSTPGFSYEQYF	TGCGCCAGCAGCACCCCGGGGTTCTCCTACGAGCAGTACTTC	NA	TRBJ2-7	TRBV4-1	NA
CAWSVLKEELFF	TGTGCCTGGAGTGTACTAAAGGAAGAACTGTTTTTT	few	TRBJ1-4	TRBV30	NA
CASSMQGGGVDTQYF	TGTGCCAGTAGTATGCAGGGTGGCGGGGTAGATACGCAGTATTTT	once	TRBJ2-3	TRBV19	NA
CASSYSGQGNYGYTF	TGTGCCAGCAGTTACTCAGGACAGGGTAACTATGGCTACACCTTC	few	TRBJ1-2	TRBV6-5	TRBD1
CSARGSTRGNTGELFF	TGCAGTGCTAGAGGATCGACTAGGGGAAACACCGGGGAGCTGTTTTTT	medium-sized	TRBJ2-2	TRBV20-1	NA
CASVPAQGDTQYF	TGTGCCAGCGTTCCAGCGCAGGGAGATACGCAGTATTTT	NA	TRBJ2-3	TRBV28	NA
CASSYSGQAGNTEAFF	TGTGCCAGCAGTTACTCAGGACAGGCGGGGAACACTGAAGCTTTCTTT	NA	TRBJ1-1	TRBV6-5	TRBD1
CAWSRGSSADTQYF	TGTGCCTGGAGCCGGGGGTCTAGCGCAGATACGCAGTATTTT	NA	TRBJ2-3	TRBV30	NA
CSVGDWDFGAAYEQYF	TGCAGCGTCGGGGACTGGGACTTTGGGGCTGCCTACGAGCAGTACTTC	NA	TRBJ2-7	TRBV29-1	NA
CASREGQGYEKLFF	TGTGCCAGCAGAGAGGGACAGGGGTATGAAAAACTGTTTTTT	NA	TRBJ1-4	TRBV6-1	TRBD1
CATSGVGTDSYEQYF	TGTGCCACCAGCGGGGTGGGGACGGATTCCTACGAGCAGTACTTC	NA	TRBJ2-7	TRBV15	NA
CSARLAGGNTDTQYF	TGCAGTGCTAGACTAGCGGGAGGGAACACAGATACGCAGTATTTT	NA	TRBJ2-3	TRBV20-1	TRBD2
CASSLEGPLSYNEQFF	TGTGCCAGCAGTCTCGAGGGGCCACTCTCCTACAATGAGCAGTTCTTC	NA	TRBJ2-1	TRBV6-2/TRBV6-3	NA
CASSKDRGDQPQHF	TGTGCCAGTAGTAAGGACAGGGGTGATCAGCCCCAGCATTTT	NA	TRBJ1-5	TRBV19	TRBD1
CAISESPSGGPTNEQFF	TGTGCCATCAGTGAAAGCCCTAGCGGGGGCCCAACCAATGAGCAGTTCTTC	large	TRBJ2-1	TRBV10-3	TRBD2
CARAPGGSSYNSPLHF	TGTGCCAGGGCCCCCGGGGGGAGCTCCTATAATTCACCCCTCCACTTT	NA	TRBJ1-6	TRBV21-1	NA
CASSLEKGGAFF	TGTGCCAGCAGCTTGGAAAAAGGGGGAGCTTTCTTT	NA	TRBJ1-1	TRBV5-4	NA
CSVLRRLNTEAFF	TGCAGCGTGCTTCGGCGCCTTAACACTGAAGCTTTCTTT	NA	TRBJ1-1	TRBV29-1	NA
CASRAGAINYGYTF	TGTGCCAGCAGAGCAGGGGCCATTAACTATGGCTACACCTTC	NA	TRBJ1-2	TRBV6-1	NA
CATSPQGGGDTQYF	TGTGCCACCAGCCCTCAGGGTGGGGGAGATACGCAGTATTTT	NA	TRBJ2-3	TRBV15	NA
CASSGPIGYTF	TGTGCCAGTAGTGGGCCCATCGGCTACACCTTC	NA	TRBJ1-2	TRBV19	NA
CSARARNQDTGELFF	TGCAGTGCTAGAGCCAGGAACCAAGACACCGGGGAGCTGTTTTTT	NA	TRBJ2-2	TRBV20-1	NA
CASSLGVGHTGELFF	TGTGCCAGCAGCTTAGGTGTTGGGCACACCGGGGAGCTGTTTTTT	NA	TRBJ2-2	TRBV7-2	NA
CSARRASGIEQYF	TGCAGTGCTAGGAGGGCTAGCGGGATCGAGCAGTACTTC	NA	TRBJ2-7	TRBV20-1	TRBD2
CASSLDQGANSPLHF	TGTGCCAGCAGCTTAGATCAGGGGGCGAATTCACCCCTCCACTTT	NA	TRBJ1-6	TRBV7-2	TRBD1
CASRTIGGTNEKLFF	TGTGCCAGCAGAACGATCGGTGGTACTAATGAAAAACTGTTTTTT	NA	TRBJ1-4	TRBV7-9	NA
CASSLGQGVSNQPQHF	TGTGCCAGCAGTCTAGGACAGGGGGTAAGTAATCAGCCCCAGCATTTT	NA	TRBJ1-5	TRBV6-1	TRBD1
CASTIYGAGETQYF	TGTGCCAGCACCATTTATGGGGCGGGGGAGACCCAGTACTTC	NA	TRBJ2-5	TRBV11-3	NA
CASQGASTDTQYF	TGTGCCAGCCAGGGGGCTAGCACAGATACGCAGTATTTT	NA	TRBJ2-3	TRBV7-3	TRBD1
CASSSPGQSYNEQFF	TGTGCCAGCAGCTCGCCGGGACAGTCCTACAATGAGCAGTTCTTC	NA	TRBJ2-1	TRBV7-9	TRBD1
CASSLRLGGGLSYNSPLHF	TGTGCCAGCAGTTTACGCCTAGGCGGGGGACTTTCCTATAATTCACCCCTCCACTTT	NA	TRBJ1-6	TRBV27	NA
CASSSSVGGPFEAFF	TGTGCCAGCAGCTCCTCGGTTGGGGGGCCCTTTGAAGCTTTCTTT	NA	TRBJ1-1	TRBV7-9	NA
CATSTGERETQYF	TGTGCCACCAGCACAGGGGAGAGAGAGACCCAGTACTTC	NA	TRBJ2-5	TRBV15	NA
CASSPSGGRTEAFF	TGTGCCAGTAGTCCGTCAGGGGGCCGCACTGAAGCTTTCTTT	NA	TRBJ1-1	TRBV19	TRBD1
CASSGSGSQREQYF	TGTGCCAGCAGTGGTAGCGGGAGTCAGCGCGAGCAGTACTTC	NA	TRBJ2-7	TRBV6-1	TRBD2
CASRTGGASGELFF	TGTGCCAGTAGGACAGGGGGCGCGTCCGGGGAGCTGTTTTTT	few	TRBJ2-2	TRBV19	TRBD1
CASSYGTTSTDTQYF	TGTGCCAGCAGTTACGGTACAACTAGCACAGATACGCAGTATTTT	once	TRBJ2-3	TRBV6-5	NA
CASSIPRYGYTF	TGTGCCAGTAGTATACCGAGATATGGCTACACCTTC	NA	TRBJ1-2	TRBV19	NA
CASSGPGSGELFF	TGTGCCAGTAGTGGGCCAGGTAGCGGGGAGCTGTTTTTT	NA	TRBJ2-2	TRBV19	NA
CASRRTVSNSNQPQHF	TGTGCCAGCAGAAGGACAGTTAGCAATAGCAATCAGCCCCAGCATTTT	NA	TRBJ1-5	TRBV6-1	NA
CASSLAFGQAADTQYF	TGTGCCAGCAGCTTAGCGTTTGGACAGGCGGCAGATACGCAGTATTTT	NA	TRBJ2-3	TRBV7-2	TRBD1